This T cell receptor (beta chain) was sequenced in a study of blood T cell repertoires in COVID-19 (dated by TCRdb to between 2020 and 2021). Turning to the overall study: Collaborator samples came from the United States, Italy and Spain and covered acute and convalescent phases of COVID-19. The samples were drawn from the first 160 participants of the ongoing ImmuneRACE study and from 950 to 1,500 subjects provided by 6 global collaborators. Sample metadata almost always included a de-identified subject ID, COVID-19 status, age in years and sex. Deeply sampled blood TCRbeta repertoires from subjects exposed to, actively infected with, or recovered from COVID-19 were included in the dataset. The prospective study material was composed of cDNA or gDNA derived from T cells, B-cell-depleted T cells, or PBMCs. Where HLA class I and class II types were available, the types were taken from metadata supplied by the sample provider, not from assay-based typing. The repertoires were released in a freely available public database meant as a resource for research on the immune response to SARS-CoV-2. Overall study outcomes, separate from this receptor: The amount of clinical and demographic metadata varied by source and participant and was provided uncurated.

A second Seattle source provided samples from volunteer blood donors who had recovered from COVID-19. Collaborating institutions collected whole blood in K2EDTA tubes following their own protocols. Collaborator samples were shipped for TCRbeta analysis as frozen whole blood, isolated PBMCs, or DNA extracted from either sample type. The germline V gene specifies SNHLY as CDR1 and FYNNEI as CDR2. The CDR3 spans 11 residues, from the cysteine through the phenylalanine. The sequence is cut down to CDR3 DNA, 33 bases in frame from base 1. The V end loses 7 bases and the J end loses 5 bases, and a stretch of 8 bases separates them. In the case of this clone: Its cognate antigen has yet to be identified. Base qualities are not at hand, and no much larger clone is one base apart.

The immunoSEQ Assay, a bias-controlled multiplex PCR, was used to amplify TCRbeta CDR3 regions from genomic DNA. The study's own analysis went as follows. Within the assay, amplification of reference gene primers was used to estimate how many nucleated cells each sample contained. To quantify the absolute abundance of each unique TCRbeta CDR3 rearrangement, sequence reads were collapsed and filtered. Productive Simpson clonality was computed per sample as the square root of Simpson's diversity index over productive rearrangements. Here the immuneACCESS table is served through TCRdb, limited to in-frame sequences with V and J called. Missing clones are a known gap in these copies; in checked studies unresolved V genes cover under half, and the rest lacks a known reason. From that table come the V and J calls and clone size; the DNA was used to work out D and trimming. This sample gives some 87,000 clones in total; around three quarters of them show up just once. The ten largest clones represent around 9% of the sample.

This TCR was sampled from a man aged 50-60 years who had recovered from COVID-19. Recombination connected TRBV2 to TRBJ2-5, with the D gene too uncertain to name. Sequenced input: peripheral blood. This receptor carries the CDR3 CASNEAETQYF. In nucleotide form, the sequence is TGTGCCAGCAACGAGGCGGAGACCCAGTACTTC.